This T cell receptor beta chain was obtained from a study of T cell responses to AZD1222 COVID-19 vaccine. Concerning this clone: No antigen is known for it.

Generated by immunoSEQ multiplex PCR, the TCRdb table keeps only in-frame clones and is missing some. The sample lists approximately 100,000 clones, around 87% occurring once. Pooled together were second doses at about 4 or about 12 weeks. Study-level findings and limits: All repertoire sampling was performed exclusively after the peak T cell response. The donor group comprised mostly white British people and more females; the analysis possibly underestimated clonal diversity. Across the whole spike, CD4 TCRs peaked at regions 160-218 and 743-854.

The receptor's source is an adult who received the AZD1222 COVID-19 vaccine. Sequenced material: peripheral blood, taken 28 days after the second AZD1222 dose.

The CDR3 coding sequence is TGTGCCAGCGGACAGACATACGAGCAGTACTTC. Its protein is CASGQTYEQYF. The rearrangement links TRBV6-5 to TRBJ2-7; D is possibly TRBD1 (6 bases). Germline V gives CDR1 MNHEY, CDR2 SVGAGI. V was pared by 8 bases and J by 4 bases, with 9 bases between. The CDR3 extends over 11 amino acids.